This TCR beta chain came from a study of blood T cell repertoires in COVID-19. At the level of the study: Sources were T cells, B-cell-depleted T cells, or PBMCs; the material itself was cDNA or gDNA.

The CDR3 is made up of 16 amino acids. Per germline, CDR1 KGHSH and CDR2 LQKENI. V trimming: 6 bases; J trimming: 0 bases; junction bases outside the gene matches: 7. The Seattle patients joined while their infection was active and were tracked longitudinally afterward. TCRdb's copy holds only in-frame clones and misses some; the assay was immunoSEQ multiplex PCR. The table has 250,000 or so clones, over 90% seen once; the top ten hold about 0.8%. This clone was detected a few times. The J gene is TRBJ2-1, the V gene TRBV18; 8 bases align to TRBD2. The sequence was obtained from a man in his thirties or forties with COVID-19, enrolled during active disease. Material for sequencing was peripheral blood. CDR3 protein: CASSRERGSSYNEQFF. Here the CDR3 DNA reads TGTGCCAGCTCCCGAGAGCGGGGGAGCTCCTACAATGAGCAGTTCTTC.